The subject of this entry is one TCR beta chain. Its specificity is unknown. This sample is part of a study of T-cell memory formation after mild COVID-19. Overall study findings and caveats: CD4+ contracting clones were found mainly in CM and EM, and CD8+ ones in EMRA. Memory sampled before infection contained some responding clones, suggesting cross-reactive memory joined.

The length of the CDR3 is 13 residues. V was cut by 2 bases and J by 5 bases, with 7 bases left in between. Germline assignment: CDR1 MNHEY and CDR2 SVGAGI. UMIs and sample barcodes were carried by the TCR alpha and TCR beta cDNA libraries that 5'RACE produced using constant-segment primers. TCRdb re-derived calls from the 5' RACE reads in MiXCR, one entry per CDR3 protein. The table has 100,000 to 120,000 distinct CDR3 sequences, over 20% seen once; the top ten hold 40% to 50%. This clonotype was sampled from a man younger than 35 who had mild COVID-19 (a few samples of this study predate the infection). Cell type and time point are not known. The material sequenced was PBMCs or a T cell subset sorted from them (not recorded which). This chain joins TRBV6-5 and TRBJ2-1; D call uncertain. CDR3 protein: CASSYDGNNEQFF. The CDR3 DNA sequence: TGTGCCAGCAGTTACGACGGCAACAATGAGCAGTTCTTC.